The 23 T cell receptor beta chains given below trace back to one sample, sequenced in a study of CD4 T cells in relation to SARS-CoV-2 and coronaviruses. Measured with immunoSEQ multiplex PCR; TCRdb has only the in-frame clones, and not every one. The sample has about 37,000 clones; less than 85% are singletons. Their antigens remain unidentified. Material: naive CD4+ T cells from PBMCs, cultured in vitro. Subset noted: naive CD4+ T cells isolated by negative enrichment. The receptors shown here come from an adult with COVID-19.

This rearrangement joins TRBV5-1 to TRBJ1-5; maybe TRBD1 (5 bases). Germline values: CDR1 SGHRS, CDR2 YFSETQ. The CDR3 has 15 amino acids. V was shortened by 5 bases and J by 7 bases, with 19 bases between the two germline ends. The CDR3 loop is CASSFFPGIEQPQHF. The CDR3 region has the DNA TGCGCCAGCAGTTTTTTTCCAGGGATAGAGCAGCCCCAGCATTTT.

The V call is TRBV5-4, the J call TRBJ2-1, with 9 bases that match TRBD2. The CDR3 consists of 16 residues. Trimming cost V 0 bases and J 2 bases; bases outside gene matches: 3. Germline lookup yields CDR1 SGHNT and CDR2 YYREEE (reference sequence). The CDR3 DNA is TGTGCCAGCAGCTTGGGTGGCGGGAGGGCCTACAATGAGCAGTTCTTC. Protein product: CASSLGGGRAYNEQFF.

The V and J genes are TRBV5-4 and TRBJ2-5; D might be TRBD1 or TRBD2, each matching 5 bases. V gave up 4 bases and J gave up 2 bases, with 15 bases separating them. Germline CDR1 reads SGHNT; CDR2 reads YYREEE (reference sequence). This CDR3 has 15 residues. The DNA for the CDR3 is TGTGCCAGCAGCCAGGGACGGCCAAGACAAGAGACCCAGTACTTC. It encodes CASSQGRPRQETQYF.

The V gene is TRBV9, the J gene TRBJ2-1; D is uncertain. The germline CDR1 and CDR2 sequences are SGDLS and YYNGEE. The V end lost 0 bases, the J end lost 0 bases, and 10 bases lay between the germline ends. The CDR3 runs 16 residues. The CDR3 nucleotides are TGTGCCAGCAGCGTAGTCGGCAGCAGCTCCTACAATGAGCAGTTCTTC. It translates to CASSVVGSSSYNEQFF.

The chain uses TRBV5-1 and TRBJ1-5, with D uncertain. V was trimmed by 0 bases and J by 1 base, leaving 5 bases between them. The germline V gene has CDR1 SGHRS and CDR2 YFSETQ. The CDR3 has 14 amino acids. This CDR3 reads CASSLEPSNQPQHF. The CDR3 bases are TGCGCCAGCAGCTTGGAACCGAGCAATCAGCCCCAGCATTTT.

CDR3: CASSLVGLVGDTQYF. DNA for the CDR3: TGTGCCAGCAGCTTAGTGGGACTAGTTGGTGATACGCAGTATTTT. V and J are TRBV7-9 and TRBJ2-3; TRBD2 agrees at 8 bases. This CDR3 comprises 15 residues. Trimming removed 1 base from V and 6 bases from J; junction bases left unmatched: 6. Germline-derived CDR1 and CDR2 are SEHNR and FQNEAQ (reference sequence).

The table lists this clone with a few counts. This sequence joins TRBV28 and TRBJ1-6; TRBD1 matches 7 bases. CDR3 length: 13 amino acids. CDR1 and CDR2 from the germline V gene are MDHEN and SYDVKM. V shed 6 bases, J shed 7 bases, and the junction held 3 bases outside the gene matches. CDR3 in amino acids: CASRTGSNSPLHF. The CDR3 region has the DNA TGTGCCAGCAGGACAGGGTCCAATTCACCCCTCCACTTT.

The chain recombines TRBV5-1 with TRBJ2-5; no clear D gene. The germline V gene has CDR1 SGHRS and CDR2 YFSETQ. CDR3 size: 12 residues. The ends were cut back, 0 bases at V and 8 bases at J, with 8 bases in the middle. Written as DNA, the CDR3 is TGCGCCAGCAGCTTGGTGACCGAAACCCAGTACTTC. Translation gives CASSLVTETQYF.

The gene calls are TRBV7-8 and TRBJ1-2; D uncertain. The V end was cut by 5 bases, the J end by 3 bases, with 16 bases between. The CDR3 has 15 amino acids. CDR1 and CDR2 (germline): SGHVS, FQNEAQ. CDR3 coding DNA: TGTGCCAGCAGCGCCCGTCGAACCCAAGACTATGGCTACACCTTC. Encoded protein: CASSARRTQDYGYTF.

This chain connects TRBV19 to TRBJ2-3; TRBD1 aligns across 8 bases. CDR1 and CDR2 (germline): LNHDA, SQIVND (reference sequence). The J segment lost 4 bases and the V segment lost 3 bases, leaving 3 bases of the junction unmatched. The CDR3 runs to 14 residues. The DNA for the CDR3 is TGTGCCAGTAGTATGAACAGGGGGTCAGATACGCAGTATTTT. It translates to CASSMNRGSDTQYF.

This sequence joins TRBV7-9 and TRBJ1-1; D gene unclear. Deletions cut 5 bases from V and 1 base from J, with 14 bases between. This CDR3 region has 15 residues. Germline V gene data show CDR1 as SEHNR and CDR2 as FQNEAQ (reference sequence). The CDR3 sequence: CASSPSGRENTEAFF. The CDR3 nucleotides are TGTGCCAGCAGCCCTTCCGGACGGGAGAACACTGAAGCTTTCTTT.

This sequence joins TRBV5-1 and TRBJ2-1, with 13 bases that match TRBD2. The CDR3 totals 15 residues. The V segment lost 7 bases and the J segment 0 bases; nucleotides outside the gene matches: 1. Germline V CDR1 and CDR2: SGHRS, YFSETQ. The CDR3 coding sequence is TGCGCCAGCCGGACTAGCGGGAGCTCCTACAATGAGCAGTTCTTC. Its translation is CASRTSGSSYNEQFF.

The chain couples TRBV10-3 to TRBJ2-5, with unresolved D. The CDR3 has 13 amino acids. Per germline, CDR1 ENHRY and CDR2 SYGVKD. Trimming removed 1 base from V and 3 bases from J, with 6 bases in between. The chain's CDR3 is CAISELREETQYF. In DNA form, the CDR3 reads TGTGCCATCAGTGAGTTACGCGAAGAGACCCAGTACTTC.

This chain connects TRBV6-2 or TRBV6-3 to TRBJ1-2, with 7 nucleotides matching TRBD1. The germline V gene encodes CDR1 MNHEY and CDR2 SVGEGT. This CDR3 contains 18 residues. The junction had 17 bases not matched to a gene; V was cut back by 6 bases and J by 1 base. CDR3 region: CASSVSLLRTGLNYGYTF. CDR3 DNA sequence: TGTGCCAGCAGCGTCTCACTTCTTCGGACAGGACTTAACTATGGCTACACCTTC.

The CDR3 region is CASSPTGGANFGELFF. CDR3 nucleotides: TGTGCCAGCAGCCCAACGGGCGGCGCGAACTTCGGGGAGCTGTTTTTT. V gene TRBV7-6 combines with J gene TRBJ2-2, with D hard to call. V lost 5 bases and J 7 bases, leaving 20 bases between the germline ends. CDR1 and CDR2 from the germline V gene are SGHVS and FNYEAQ. This CDR3 region has 16 residues.

The CDR3 DNA reads TGTGCCAGCAGCCAGGAGAGGGCCGGGGAGCTGTTTTTT. It is translated as CASSQERAGELFF. The gene calls are TRBV3-1 (or the pseudogene TRBV3-2) and TRBJ2-2; D might be TRBD2 (5 bases). The germline CDR1 and CDR2 sequences are LGHDT and YNNKEL (reference sequence). The V end lost 3 bases, the J end lost 6 bases, and 8 bases lay between the germline ends. This CDR3 is built from 13 residues.

J is TRBJ2-1 and V is TRBV9; D not resolved. CDR1 and CDR2 (germline): SGDLS, YYNGEE. V lost 3 bases and J lost 3, with 16 bases in between. The CDR3 loop spans 16 amino acids. CDR3 sequence (DNA): TGTGCCAGCAGCGGATCGGGTCGTGGGGACTACAATGAGCAGTTCTTC. This encodes CASSGSGRGDYNEQFF.

CDR3 protein: CASSGRGNTEAFF. The CDR3 bases are TGTGCCAGCAGCGGGCGGGGGAACACTGAAGCTTTCTTT. V is TRBV7-2 and J is TRBJ1-1; D call uncertain. The CDR3 has 13 amino acids. Germline CDR1 is SGHTA and CDR2 is FQGNSA. V was trimmed by 5 bases and J by 1 base, leaving 8 bases between them.

This clone was found a few times. The chain recombines TRBV3-1 (or the pseudogene TRBV3-2) with TRBJ2-7, with D unclear. The CDR3 length is 15 residues. Between the trimmed V and J ends, which lost 0 bases and 0 bases, there was a span of 9 bases. Germline assignment: CDR1 LGHDT and CDR2 YNNKEL (reference sequence). For the CDR3, the DNA is TGTGCCAGCAGCCAAGATCCTCACAGCTCCTACGAGCAGTACTTC. Translation gives CASSQDPHSSYEQYF.

DNA for the CDR3: TGTGCCAGCAGCTTACAGGGTGGGACTTTCGGTCAGCCCCAGCATTTT. It encodes CASSLQGGTFGQPQHF. This sequence joins TRBV7-8 and TRBJ1-5; tentative D call: TRBD1 (5 bases). V dropped 2 bases and J dropped 6 bases, with 17 bases sitting between them. The CDR3 is made up of 16 amino acids. CDR1 is SGHVS, CDR2 FQNEAQ, per germline.

The chain recombines TRBV6-4 with TRBJ2-3, with 7 bases fitting TRBD2. V shed 2 bases, J shed 1 base, and the junction held 0 bases outside the gene matches. Germline V gene sequence: CDR1 MRHNA, CDR2 SNTAGT. The CDR3 length is 14 residues. CDR3 nucleotide sequence: TGTGCCAGCAGTGACGCGGGAGGCACAGATACGCAGTATTTT. Amino acids: CASSDAGGTDTQYF.

This chain joins TRBV5-1 and TRBJ2-1, with a possible D match to TRBD2 (6 bases). The CDR3 covers 16 residues. V dropped 4 bases and J dropped 2 bases, with 16 bases sitting between them. Germline V gene sequence: CDR1 SGHRS, CDR2 YFSETQ. The CDR3 region is CASSPEASATYNEQFF. The CDR3, as DNA: TGCGCCAGCAGCCCGGAGGCTAGCGCGACCTACAATGAGCAGTTCTTC.

This chain uses TRBV5-1 with TRBJ2-3, with 16 nucleotides matching TRBD2. The J segment lost 5 bases and the V segment lost 4 bases, leaving 7 bases of the junction unmatched. This CDR3 has 17 amino acids. Germline values: CDR1 SGHRS, CDR2 YFSETQ. The CDR3 DNA follows: TGCGCCAGCAGCACAGGGACTAGCGGGAGGGCCTTAGATACGCAGTATTTT. Protein sequence: CASSTGTSGRALDTQYF.